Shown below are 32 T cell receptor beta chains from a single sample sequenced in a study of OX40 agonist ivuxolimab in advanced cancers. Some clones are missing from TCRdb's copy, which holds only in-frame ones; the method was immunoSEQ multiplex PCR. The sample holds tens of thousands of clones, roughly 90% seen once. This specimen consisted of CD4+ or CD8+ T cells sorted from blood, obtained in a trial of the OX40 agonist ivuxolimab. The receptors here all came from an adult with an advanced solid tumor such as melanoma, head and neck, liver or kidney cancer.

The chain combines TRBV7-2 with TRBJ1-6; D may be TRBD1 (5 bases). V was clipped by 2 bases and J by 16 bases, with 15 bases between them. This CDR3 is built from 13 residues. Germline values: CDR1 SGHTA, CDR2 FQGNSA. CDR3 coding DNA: TGTGCCAGCAGCTTACGTGGGGGGTTGTTTCTCCACTTT. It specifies CASSLRGGLFLHF.

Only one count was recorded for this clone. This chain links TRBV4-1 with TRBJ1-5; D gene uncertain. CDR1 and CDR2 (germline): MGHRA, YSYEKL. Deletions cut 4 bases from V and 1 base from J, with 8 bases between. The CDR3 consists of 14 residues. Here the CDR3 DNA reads TGCGCCAGCAGCCCGTCCGGGAGCAATCAGCCCCAGCATTTT. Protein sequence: CASSPSGSNQPQHF.

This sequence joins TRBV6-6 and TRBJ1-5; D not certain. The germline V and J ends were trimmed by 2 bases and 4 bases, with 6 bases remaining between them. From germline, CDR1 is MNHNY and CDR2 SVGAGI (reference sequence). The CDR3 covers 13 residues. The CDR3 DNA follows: TGTGCCAGCAGTTACGTTAAGAATCAGCCCCAGCATTTT. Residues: CASSYVKNQPQHF.

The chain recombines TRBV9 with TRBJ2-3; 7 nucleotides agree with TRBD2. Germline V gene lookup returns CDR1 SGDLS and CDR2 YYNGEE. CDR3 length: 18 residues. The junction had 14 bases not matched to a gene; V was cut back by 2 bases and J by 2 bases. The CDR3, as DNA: TGTGCCAGCAGCGTGTGGAAAGAAGGGAGGGCCCTCACAGATACGCAGTATTTT. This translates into CASSVWKEGRALTDTQYF.

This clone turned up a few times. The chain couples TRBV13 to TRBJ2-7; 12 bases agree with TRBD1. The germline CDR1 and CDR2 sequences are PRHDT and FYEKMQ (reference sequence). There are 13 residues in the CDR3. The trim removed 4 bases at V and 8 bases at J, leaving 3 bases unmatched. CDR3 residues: CASSWGQGAKQYF. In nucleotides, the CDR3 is TGTGCCAGCAGCTGGGGACAGGGGGCGAAGCAGTACTTC.

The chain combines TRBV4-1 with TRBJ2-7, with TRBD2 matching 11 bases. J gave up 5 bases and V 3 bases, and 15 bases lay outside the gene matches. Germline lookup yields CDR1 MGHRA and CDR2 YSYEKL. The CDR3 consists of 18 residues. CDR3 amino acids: CASSQKGLIAGGGNEQYF. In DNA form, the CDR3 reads TGCGCCAGCAGCCAGAAAGGGTTGATAGCGGGAGGGGGAAACGAGCAGTACTTC.

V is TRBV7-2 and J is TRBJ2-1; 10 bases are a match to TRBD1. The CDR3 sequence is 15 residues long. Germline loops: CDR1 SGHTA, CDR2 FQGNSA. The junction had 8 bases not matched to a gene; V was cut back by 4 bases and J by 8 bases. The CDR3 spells CASSSGQGVVHEQFF. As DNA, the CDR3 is TGTGCCAGCAGCTCAGGACAGGGGGTGGTTCATGAGCAGTTCTTC.

This CDR3 is CASSEGASLYEQYF. In DNA, the CDR3 is TGTGCCAGCAGTGAGGGAGCTTCGCTCTACGAGCAGTACTTC. The chain has TRBV6-1 and TRBJ2-7; a possible D gene is TRBD2 (5 bases). CDR3 length: 14 residues. The V end lost 3 bases, the J end lost 3 bases, and 12 bases lay between the germline ends. CDR1 is MNHNS and CDR2 is SASEGT in the germline V gene.

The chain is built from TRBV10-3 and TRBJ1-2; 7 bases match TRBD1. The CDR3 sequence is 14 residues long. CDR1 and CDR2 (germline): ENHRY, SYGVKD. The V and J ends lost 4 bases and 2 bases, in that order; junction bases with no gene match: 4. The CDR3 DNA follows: TGTGCCATCAGTGGACAGGGTGTAAACTATGGCTACACCTTC. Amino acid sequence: CAISGQGVNYGYTF.

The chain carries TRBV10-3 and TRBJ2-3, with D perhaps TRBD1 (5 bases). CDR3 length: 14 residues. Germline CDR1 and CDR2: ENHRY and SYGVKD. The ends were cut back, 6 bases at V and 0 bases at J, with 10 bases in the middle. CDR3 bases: TGTGCCATCAGCAGGGCCCGGAGCACAGATACGCAGTATTTT. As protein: CAISRARSTDTQYF.

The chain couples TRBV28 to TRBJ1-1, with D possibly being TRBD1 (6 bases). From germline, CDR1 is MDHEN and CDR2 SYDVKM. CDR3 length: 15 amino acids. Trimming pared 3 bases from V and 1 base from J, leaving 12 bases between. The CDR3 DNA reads TGTGCCAGCAGTTTCCTAGGGGGTGGGAACACTGAAGCTTTCTTT. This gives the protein CASSFLGGGNTEAFF. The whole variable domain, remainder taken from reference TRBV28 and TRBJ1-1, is DVKVTQSSRYLVKRTGEKVFLECVQDMDHENMFWYRQDPGLGLRLIYFSYDVKMKEKGDIPEGYSVSREKKERFSLILESASTNQTSMYLCASSFLGGGNTEAFFGQGTRLTVV.

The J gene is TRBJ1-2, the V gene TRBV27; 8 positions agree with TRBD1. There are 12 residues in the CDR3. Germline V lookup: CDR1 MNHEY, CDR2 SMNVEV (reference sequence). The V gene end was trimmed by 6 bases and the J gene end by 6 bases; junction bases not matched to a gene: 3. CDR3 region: CASRDRVNGYTF. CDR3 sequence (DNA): TGTGCCAGCAGGGACAGGGTTAATGGCTACACCTTC.

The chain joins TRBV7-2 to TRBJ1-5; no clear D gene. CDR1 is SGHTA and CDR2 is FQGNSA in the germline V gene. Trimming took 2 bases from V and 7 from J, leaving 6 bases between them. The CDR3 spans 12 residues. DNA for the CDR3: TGTGCCAGCAGCTTACGAGGGCAGCCCCAGCATTTT. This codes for CASSLRGQPQHF.

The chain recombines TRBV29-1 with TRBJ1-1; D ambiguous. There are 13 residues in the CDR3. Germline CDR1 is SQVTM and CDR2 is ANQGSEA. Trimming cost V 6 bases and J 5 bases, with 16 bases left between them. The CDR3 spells CSVPRASRTEAFF. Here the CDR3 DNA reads TGCAGCGTCCCTCGGGCCTCTAGGACTGAAGCTTTCTTT.

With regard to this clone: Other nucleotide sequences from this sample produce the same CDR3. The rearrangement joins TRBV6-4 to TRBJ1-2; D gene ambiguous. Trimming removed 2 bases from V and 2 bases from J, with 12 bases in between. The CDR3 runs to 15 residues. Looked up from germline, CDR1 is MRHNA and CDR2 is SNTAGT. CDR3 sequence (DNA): TGTGCCAGCAGTGACCCGAGCCGTACAAACTATGGCTACACCTTC. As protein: CASSDPSRTNYGYTF.

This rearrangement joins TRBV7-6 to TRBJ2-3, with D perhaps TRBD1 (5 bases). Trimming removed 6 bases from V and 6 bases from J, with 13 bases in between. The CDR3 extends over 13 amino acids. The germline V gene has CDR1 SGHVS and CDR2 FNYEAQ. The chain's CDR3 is CASSYRRGDTQYF. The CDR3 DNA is TGTGCCAGCAGTTATAGAAGGGGTGATACGCAGTATTTT.

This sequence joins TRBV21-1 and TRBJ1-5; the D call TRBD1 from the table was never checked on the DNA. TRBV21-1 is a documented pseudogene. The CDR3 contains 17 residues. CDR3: CASSKEGHIYSNQPQHF. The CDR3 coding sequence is TGTGCCAGCAGCAAAGAGGGACACATCTATAGCAATCAGCCCCAGCATTTT.

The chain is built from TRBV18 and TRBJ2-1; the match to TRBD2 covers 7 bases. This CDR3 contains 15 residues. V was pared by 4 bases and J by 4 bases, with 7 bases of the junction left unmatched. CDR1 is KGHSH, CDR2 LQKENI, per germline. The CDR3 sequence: CASSLQRGPYNEQFF. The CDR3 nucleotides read TGTGCCAGCTCACTCCAGCGGGGACCGTACAATGAGCAGTTCTTC.

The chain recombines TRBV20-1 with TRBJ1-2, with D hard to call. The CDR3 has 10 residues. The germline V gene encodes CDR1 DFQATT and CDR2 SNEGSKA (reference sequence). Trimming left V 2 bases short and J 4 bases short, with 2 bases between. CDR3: CSARPYGYTF. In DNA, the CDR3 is TGCAGTGCTAGACCCTATGGCTACACCTTC.

This CDR3 reads CASSSTGEAQHF. For the CDR3, the DNA is TGTGCCAGCAGCTCTACCGGAGAGGCCCAGCATTTT. The V and J genes are TRBV7-9 and TRBJ1-5, with unresolved D. Germline V CDR1 and CDR2: SEHNR, FQNEAQ (reference sequence). V shed 4 bases and J shed 11 bases, with 12 bases lying between them. The CDR3 runs to 12 residues.

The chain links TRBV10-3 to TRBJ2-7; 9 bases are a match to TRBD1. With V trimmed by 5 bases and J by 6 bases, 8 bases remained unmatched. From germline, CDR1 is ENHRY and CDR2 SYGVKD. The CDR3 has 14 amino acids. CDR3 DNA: TGTGCCATCAGTCATGTACAGGGGGCGAGCGAGCAGTACTTC. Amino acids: CAISHVQGASEQYF.

The CDR3 sequence is CASSIWLKGGELFF. The DNA for the CDR3 is TGTGCCAGTAGTATATGGCTAAAGGGCGGGGAGCTGTTTTTT. The gene calls are TRBV19 and TRBJ2-2; D gene unclear. This CDR3 is built from 14 residues. The germline gives CDR1 LNHDA, CDR2 SQIVND (reference sequence). Trimming took off 2 bases at V and 7 bases at J, with 11 bases between the two ends.

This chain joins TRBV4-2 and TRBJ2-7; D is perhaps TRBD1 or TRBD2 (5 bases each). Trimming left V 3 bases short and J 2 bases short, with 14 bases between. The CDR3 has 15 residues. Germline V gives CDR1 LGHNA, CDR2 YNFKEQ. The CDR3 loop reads CASSHMGEITYEQYF. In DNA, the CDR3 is TGTGCCAGCAGCCACATGGGGGAGATTACCTACGAGCAGTACTTC.

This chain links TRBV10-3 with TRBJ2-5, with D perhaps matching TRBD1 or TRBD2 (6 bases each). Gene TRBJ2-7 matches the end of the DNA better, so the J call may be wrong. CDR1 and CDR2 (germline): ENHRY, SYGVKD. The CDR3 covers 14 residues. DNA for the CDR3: TGTGCCATCAGTGAGTCAGGGGGGCAATCCGAGCAGTACTTC. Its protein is CAISESGGQSEQYF.

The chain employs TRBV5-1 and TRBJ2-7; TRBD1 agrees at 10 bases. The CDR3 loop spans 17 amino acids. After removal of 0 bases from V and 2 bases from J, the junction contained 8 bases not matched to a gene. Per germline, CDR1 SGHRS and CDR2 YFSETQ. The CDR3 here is CASSLVPGDRGTYEQYF. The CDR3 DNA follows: TGCGCCAGCAGCTTGGTCCCCGGGGACAGGGGCACCTACGAGCAGTACTTC.

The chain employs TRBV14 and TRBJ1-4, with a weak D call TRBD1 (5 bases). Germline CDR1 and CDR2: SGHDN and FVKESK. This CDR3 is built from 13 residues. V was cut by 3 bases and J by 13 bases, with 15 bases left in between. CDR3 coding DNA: TGTGCCAGCAGCCAGCTCCGGGGGGTAGGACTGTTTTTT. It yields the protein CASSQLRGVGLFF.

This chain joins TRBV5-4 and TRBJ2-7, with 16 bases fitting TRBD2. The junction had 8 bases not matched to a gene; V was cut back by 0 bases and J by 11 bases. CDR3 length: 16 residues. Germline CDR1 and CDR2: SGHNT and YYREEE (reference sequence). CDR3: CASSLAPGTSGGEEYF. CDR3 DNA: TGTGCCAGCAGCTTGGCCCCCGGGACTAGCGGGGGGGAGGAGTACTTC.

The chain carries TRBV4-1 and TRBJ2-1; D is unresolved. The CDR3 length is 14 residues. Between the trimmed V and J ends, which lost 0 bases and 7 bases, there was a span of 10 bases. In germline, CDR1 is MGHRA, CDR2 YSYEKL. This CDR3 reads CASSQDEPRNEQFF. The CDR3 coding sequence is TGCGCCAGCAGCCAAGATGAACCGAGGAATGAGCAGTTCTTC.

The CDR3 sequence: CATSSQVWTYNEQFF. As DNA, the CDR3 is TGTGCCACCTCATCGCAGGTGTGGACCTACAATGAGCAGTTCTTC. The chain joins TRBV15 to TRBJ2-1; no definite D call. This CDR3 is built from 15 residues. With 8 bases removed from V and 2 bases from J, the gap between germline ends came to 16 bases. Germline CDR1 LNHNV, CDR2 YYDKDF (reference sequence).

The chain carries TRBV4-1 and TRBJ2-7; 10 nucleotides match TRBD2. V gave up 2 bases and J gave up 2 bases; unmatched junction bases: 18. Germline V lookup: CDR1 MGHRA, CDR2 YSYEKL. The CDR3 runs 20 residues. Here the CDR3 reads CASSQTAFPAGGPPTYEQYF. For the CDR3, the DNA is TGCGCCAGCAGCCAAACGGCGTTTCCAGCGGGAGGGCCTCCGACCTACGAGCAGTACTTC.

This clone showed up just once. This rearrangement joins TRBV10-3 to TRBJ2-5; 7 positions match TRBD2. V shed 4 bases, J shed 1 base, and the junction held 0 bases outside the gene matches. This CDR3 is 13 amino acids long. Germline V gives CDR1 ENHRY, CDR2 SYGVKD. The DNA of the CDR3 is TGTGCCATCAGTGGGGGGGGCCAAGAGACCCAGTACTTC. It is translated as CAISGGGQETQYF.

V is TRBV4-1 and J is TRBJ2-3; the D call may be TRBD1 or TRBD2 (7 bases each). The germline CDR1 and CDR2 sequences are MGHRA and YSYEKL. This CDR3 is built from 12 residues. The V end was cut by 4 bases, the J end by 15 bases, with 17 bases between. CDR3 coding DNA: TGCGCCAGCAGCCTCGGACTAGGGGGCATCTATTTT. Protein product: CASSLGLGGIYF.